The next 8 T cell receptor beta chains were all read from a single sample in a study of blood T cell repertoires in COVID-19 (dated by TCRdb to about 2020). Library construction relied on the immunoSEQ multiplex PCR assay. TCRdb stores this immuneACCESS table with in-frame sequences only. Part of the clones is absent; in the studies checked, under half of the shortfall reflects unresolved V genes, and no reason is known for the rest. The sample yields about 120,000 clones; 77% were counted once. The ten biggest clones cover over 7% of the sample. The sequencing input was peripheral blood. Receptors were obtained from a human donor in a cohort sampled during active COVID-19.

V usage is TRBV4-1 and J usage is TRBJ2-7; 8 bases are shared with TRBD2. Germline CDR1 and CDR2: MGHRA and YSYEKL. The CDR3 runs 15 residues. V was pared by 0 bases and J by 6 bases, with 7 bases of the junction left unmatched. CDR3 coding DNA: TGCGCCAGCAGCCAAGATCAAGGACTAGCTGCCGAGCAGTACTTC. Translated, it gives CASSQDQGLAAEQYF.

The CDR3 bases are TGTGCCAGCAGTGAACCTCTGGGCGGGGGGCAGGTCGAGCAGTACTTC. The encoded protein is CASSEPLGGGQVEQYF. The V call is TRBV2, the J call TRBJ2-7, with 8 bases identical to TRBD2. This CDR3 has 16 residues. Germline loops: CDR1 SNHLY, CDR2 FYNNEI. Unmatched junction bases numbered 12, after V lost 2 bases and J lost 6 bases.

This clone was seen a few times. The chain employs TRBV7-6 and TRBJ1-1, with 7 nucleotides matching TRBD1. The CDR3 has 12 residues. Trimming at V came to 5 bases and at J to 7 bases, leaving 4 bases not matched to a gene. Germline-derived CDR1 and CDR2 are SGHVS and FNYEAQ. The CDR3 DNA follows: TGTGCCAGCAGCACGGGACAGAGTGAAGCTTTCTTT. This gives the protein CASSTGQSEAFF.

The chain employs TRBV6-6 and TRBJ1-1; D perhaps matches TRBD1 (5 bases). Germline V gene lookup returns CDR1 MNHNY and CDR2 SVGAGI (reference sequence). The CDR3 extends over 14 amino acids. V was clipped by 5 bases and J by 1 base, with 11 bases between them. The CDR3 nucleotides are TGTGCCAGCAGTACGCAGGGCGGGAACACTGAAGCTTTCTTT. Protein: CASSTQGGNTEAFF.

This chain joins TRBV18 and TRBJ1-4; possible D gene TRBD1, 6 bases. The germline V and J ends were trimmed by 2 bases and 3 bases, with 10 bases remaining between them. The CDR3 contains 15 residues. CDR1 is KGHSH, CDR2 LQKENI, per germline. In DNA, the CDR3 is TGTGCCAGCTCACCAGTCAGGGGATCTAATGAAAAACTGTTTTTT. Its protein product is CASSPVRGSNEKLFF.

The J gene is TRBJ1-3, the V gene TRBV18; 7 bases fit TRBD1. This CDR3 is built from 21 residues. V lost 3 bases and J lost 3; bases outside the gene matches: 23. CDR1 KGHSH and CDR2 LQKENI come from the germline V gene. CDR3 DNA sequence: TGTGCCAGCTCACCGACCAGTATGGGACAGCAGCCTCCAACTGGTGGAAACACCATATATTTT. Translated: CASSPTSMGQQPPTGGNTIYF.

The CDR3 coding sequence is TGTGCCAGCAGCCTTATAGGCGGGGGGATGGTGACCCAGTACTTC. It specifies CASSLIGGGMVTQYF. V usage is TRBV11-1 and J usage is TRBJ2-5, with 8 nucleotides matching TRBD2. Germline V lookup: CDR1 SGHAT, CDR2 FQDESV (reference sequence). Trimming took 5 bases from V and 7 from J; bases not matched to a gene: 12. The CDR3 contains 15 residues.

V is TRBV10-3 and J is TRBJ1-4; 9 bases align to TRBD1. CDR1 and CDR2 from the germline V gene are ENHRY and SYGVKD. J was trimmed by 0 bases and V by 0 bases; bases with no gene match: 5. The CDR3 spans 18 residues. CDR3 sequence reads: CAISESGQGPATNEKLFF. The CDR3 DNA sequence: TGTGCCATCAGTGAGTCGGGACAGGGACCTGCAACTAATGAAAAACTGTTTTTT.